The 2 T cell receptor beta chains listed next were all sequenced from one sample in a study of a mutant IDH1 vaccine in newly diagnosed glioma. Profiling relied on immunoSEQ multiplex PCR, and the TCRdb table lists in-frame clones only, not all of them. The table records about 42,000 clones, around 83% of them present only once. What these receptors recognize is not known. This sample's time point: week 35, safety follow-up. With topical imiquimod, each dose of the vaccine consisted of 300 ug of mutant IDH1 20-mer peptide. This specimen was PBMCs, taken from a glioma patient whose treatment included an IDH1 peptide vaccine. All receptors derive from a woman between 50 and 59 years old with glioma.

This clone was counted a single time. This chain uses TRBV19 with TRBJ2-7; 7 nucleotides align to TRBD1. The V gene's germline CDR1 is LNHDA and CDR2 SQIVND (reference sequence). J lost 7 bases, V lost 7 bases, and 10 bases had no gene match. This CDR3 spans 13 amino acids. The CDR3 DNA is TGTGCCAGTATCGACACAGGGGCCTCTGAGCAGTACTTC. Its translation is CASIDTGASEQYF.

The V and J genes are TRBV27 and TRBJ1-4; D gene unclear. V was trimmed by 6 bases and J by 8 bases, leaving 10 bases between them. Germline CDR1 MNHEY, CDR2 SMNVEV (reference sequence). The CDR3 has 12 amino acids. The CDR3 sequence is CASSRAGEKLFF. In DNA, the CDR3 is TGTGCCAGCAGCCGAGCGGGGGAAAAACTGTTTTTT.